A selection of T cell receptor beta chains follows, all from one sample in a study of cytomegalovirus exposure and HLA in healthy donors. Clones were sequenced by immunoSEQ multiplex PCR, and TCRdb holds only the in-frame ones, with some missing. The sample holds 120,000 to 150,000 clones, 85% to 90% seen once. The sequenced material came from PBMCs. The receptors originated from a young woman in good health and CMV-seropositive. Both conserved end residues are part of each CDR3. Each record gives: CDR3 DNA, CDR3 protein, D gene, V gene, clone size, J gene. The D gene is left open where the match is weak. Part of the rows lack a size; the others show once, few, many or a class for expanded clones.

TGTGCCAGTAGTATAACGGGATCTAACTATGGCTACACCTTC	CASSITGSNYGYTF	.	TRBV19	few	TRBJ1-2
TGCGCCAGCAGCCAAGGGATGGCAGGGCGAAAGTATTTT	CASSQGMAGRKYF	.	TRBV4-1	.	TRBJ2-3
TGTGCCAGCAGCGGAGGACTAGTCCCGAACATTCAGTACTTC	CASSGGLVPNIQYF	TRBD2	TRBV7-3	.	TRBJ2-4
TGTGCCAGCAGCGTAGGTGGAGGCTGGGAAAAACTGTTTTTT	CASSVGGGWEKLFF	.	TRBV9	.	TRBJ1-4
TGTGCCAGTAGTATGACTGGGGGGTACAATCAGCCCCAGCATTTT	CASSMTGGYNQPQHF	.	TRBV19	.	TRBJ1-5
TGTGCCAGCAGCTCCATCCATCACCGGGACAGTCGGCCCTACGAGCAGTACTTC	CASSSIHHRDSRPYEQYF	TRBD1	TRBV13	.	TRBJ2-7
TGTGCCAGCTCACCACTTCCAGGGAACCTTGAAAAACTGTTTTTT	CASSPLPGNLEKLFF	.	TRBV18	.	TRBJ1-4
TGTGCCAGCTCACCGGAAACCGGGACTCATCCCCACGAGCAGTACTTC	CASSPETGTHPHEQYF	.	TRBV18	.	TRBJ2-7
TGTGCCAGCAGCGTAAGACAGGATCATTACGAGCAGTACTTC	CASSVRQDHYEQYF	.	TRBV7-2	few	TRBJ2-7
TGTGCCAGCAGTGAAGCATCCCCGCTGAGCTCCTACAATGAGCAGTTCTTC	CASSEASPLSSYNEQFF	.	TRBV2	once	TRBJ2-1
TGTGCCAGCAGTTTAAAGCGGGGCGAGCAGTACTTC	CASSLKRGEQYF	TRBD2	TRBV28	.	TRBJ2-7
TGTGCCAGCAGGGACAGGGAGCTTTTGCGGGAGCAGTACTTC	CASRDRELLREQYF	TRBD1	TRBV2	.	TRBJ2-7
TGTGCCAGCAGTTTGCCCCAGGGAGGAGTTGTCGGGGAGCTGTTTTTT	CASSLPQGGVVGELFF	.	TRBV28	.	TRBJ2-2
TGTGCCAGCAGTCCCGGACAGGGCGACGAGCAGTACTTC	CASSPGQGDEQYF	TRBD1	TRBV11-2	.	TRBJ2-7
TGTGCCAGCAGCCACAGGGTTTTGAACACTGAAGCTTTCTTT	CASSHRVLNTEAFF	.	TRBV11-2	.	TRBJ1-1
TGTGCCAGCAGGCGAAGTGGGGCGAGATATGGCTACACCTTC	CASRRSGARYGYTF	.	TRBV5-8	.	TRBJ1-2
TGTGCCAGCAGGCGGGACAGGGGTTACGAGCAGTACTTC	CASRRDRGYEQYF	TRBD1	TRBV6-1	.	TRBJ2-7
TGTGCCAGCAGCCAAGCTGTTAGCGCAACCTACGAGCAGTACTTC	CASSQAVSATYEQYF	.	TRBV4-2	once	TRBJ2-7
TGTGCCAGCAGTTATTCGGGACAGGGAGAGACTGAAGCTTTCTTT	CASSYSGQGETEAFF	TRBD1	TRBV6-7	.	TRBJ1-1
TGTGCCAGCATAGCGGGGAATACCTACGAGCAGTACTTC	CASIAGNTYEQYF	TRBD2	TRBV7-9	.	TRBJ2-7
TGTGCCAGCAATAACCCGGGACAGGGGGGAGAGACCCAGTACTTC	CASNNPGQGGETQYF	TRBD1	TRBV6-1	few	TRBJ2-5
TGTGCTAGCAGCCCCGGGACAGGCAGGAATAGTGAGCAGTTCTTC	CASSPGTGRNSEQFF	TRBD1	TRBV7-7	.	TRBJ2-1
TGTGCCTCAAACCGGGACAGGCAAGACGAGCAGTACTTC	CASNRDRQDEQYF	TRBD1	TRBV30	.	TRBJ2-7
TGTGCCAGCAGCGTAGGAGGGAGTGGGACAGATACGCAGTATTTT	CASSVGGSGTDTQYF	.	TRBV9	.	TRBJ2-3
TGTGCCTGGAACCTAGTAACCGGGACAGGGGCTCATAATGAGCAGTTCTTC	CAWNLVTGTGAHNEQFF	TRBD1	TRBV30	.	TRBJ2-1
TGCGCCAGCGCTCTTCCCGGGACTAGCGGTTCCTACGAGCAGTACTTC	CASALPGTSGSYEQYF	TRBD2	TRBV5-1	once	TRBJ2-7
TGTGCCAGCAGCGTAGGGGTCCTAGCTAGCGGTTCCCGGGAGCAGTACTTC	CASSVGVLASGSREQYF	TRBD2	TRBV9	.	TRBJ2-7
TGTGCCAGCAGCCAAGATCCAAGCGGTAGCTCCTACGAGCAGTACTTC	CASSQDPSGSSYEQYF	.	TRBV4-2	.	TRBJ2-7
TGTGCCAGCAAAGTTGGGCTCCCGCCCGAAAACAAAAACATTCAGTACTTC	CASKVGLPPENKNIQYF	.	TRBV27	once	TRBJ2-4
TGTGCTAGTGGTCTCTTCTTGGGCGTGGCCGGGGAGCTGTTTTTT	CASGLFLGVAGELFF	.	TRBV12-5	.	TRBJ2-2
TGTGCCAGTAGACTGGGACTAGCGGGAGGATACAATGAGCAGTTCTTC	CASRLGLAGGYNEQFF	TRBD2	TRBV19	.	TRBJ2-1
TGTGCCAGCAGCGTATCCGCTACCCCGGGACTAGTTGGGGAGCAGTACTTC	CASSVSATPGLVGEQYF	TRBD2	TRBV9	.	TRBJ2-7
TGTGCCAGCAGCTTAGAAACTAGTTATGAGACCCAGTACTTC	CASSLETSYETQYF	.	TRBV7-9	.	TRBJ2-5
TGTGCCATCAACGGCGGGAGTACAGCCAGTGAGCAGTTCTTC	CAINGGSTASEQFF	TRBD2	TRBV10-3	.	TRBJ2-1